Described below is a single T cell receptor (beta chain) sequence and its context. These data come from a study of blood T cell repertoires in COVID-19. Study at large: Whether acute or convalescent, the COVID-19 samples came from the United States, Italy and Spain. T cells, B-cell-depleted T cells, or PBMCs supplied cDNA or gDNA.

Using immunoSEQ multiplex PCR, the repertoire was profiled, and TCRdb retains in-frame clones only, with some absent. The repertoire has approximately 240,000 clones, 84% of them found once; the top ten carry about 1.4%. Trimming pared 4 bases from V and 6 bases from J, leaving 13 bases between. CDR1 is SGDLS, CDR2 YYNGEE, per germline. This CDR3 comprises 13 residues. The chain links TRBV9 to TRBJ1-2, with a weak D call TRBD1 (6 bases). Sequenced: peripheral blood. The clonotype comes from a woman in her forties who had recovered from COVID-19. CDR3 nucleotide sequence: TGTGCCAGCAGCTTAAACCCAGGGGATGGCTACACCTTC. This gives the protein CASSLNPGDGYTF.